This T cell receptor (beta chain) was sequenced in a study of T cell responses to AZD1222 COVID-19 vaccine (dated by TCRdb to about 2021). Describing the broader study: Because spike-specific TCR depth and breadth did not differ between the two schedules, AZD1222 recipients who got a second dose at roughly 4 weeks were pooled with those who got a second dose at roughly 12 weeks. TCR sequencing was performed for some 250 trial participants, of whom 200 to 210 were given two doses of AZD1222 and some 26 were given two doses of MenACWY control vaccine. Trial participants were enrolled by age into 18-55, 56-69 and 70-plus year subgroups, with around 140, 26 and 57 TCR-sequenced participants respectively. What the authors observed across the whole study: Conclusions about previously exposed vaccinees were limited because only a handful of AZD1222 recipients were SARS-CoV-2 seropositive at baseline. Epitopes outside the regions mutated in the B.1.351 and B.1.1.7 variants were reportedly recognized by nearly half of the unique spike-specific TCRs. The 56-69-year group was small, and its depth increase did not reach significance, likely because of low power. After two AZD1222 doses, spike-specific TCR breadth and depth were significantly higher than at day 0 and than in MenACWY recipients. The whole spike protein was spanned by vaccine-associated CD4 TCRs, and dominant responses were seen in regions 160-218 and 743-854. No day 14 peak-response samples were available, so repertoires were characterized only after the peak T cell response. Most participants were white British and females outnumbered males, and the authors suggested that clonal diversity may have been underestimated.

Sequences SGHTA (CDR1) and FQGNSA (CDR2) are obtained from the germline V gene. The CDR3 sequence holds 15 residues, the cysteine and phenylalanine included. The only DNA kept is the CDR3, 45 bases in frame from the first base. Ends trimmed: V by 5 bases, J by 6 bases; bases unmatched to a gene: 10. The CDR3 regions of human TCRbeta chains were subjected to immunosequencing. The original methods were these. TCRs in the repertoires were compared against a reference library of SARS-CoV-2-specific TCRs that had been generated with the MIRA antigen-specificity platform. Breadth was defined as the fraction of unique TCRs that were SARS-CoV-2-associated. Depth was defined as the fraction of total T cells that were SARS-CoV-2-associated. Using the MIRA data, each spike-specific TCR was assigned both to the spike region to which the TCR was reactive and to a CD4 or CD8 class. Log10-transformed breadth and depth values were compared by one-way ANOVA with Sidak's multiple comparisons tests. Held by TCRdb, this immuneACCESS table contains in-frame sequences only and omits some clones. Under half of the omission traces to an unresolved V gene where checked; the cause of the rest is unknown. The V and J calls and clone size come from that table; D and trimming were worked out from the DNA. This sample lists 45,000 to 55,000 clones; around 80% were detected once. The top ten clonotypes cover roughly a tenth of the sample.

In the paper's terms, the time point label means: baseline before first vaccination. Samples from vaccinated people were obtained from the UK trials COV001 and COV002, which included a single-blind randomized controlled phase 2/3 trial of AZD1222 (ChAdOx1 nCoV-19) in healthy adults. Trial participant PBMC samples were collected at day 0 and day 28 after the second dose for TCRbeta chain sequencing. Notes on this clone: The clone's antigen remains unknown. Base qualities were left out, and no much larger clone turns up one base away.

This receptor was identified in an adult in good health. The V and J segments used are TRBV7-2 and TRBJ2-3, and 8 bases in between align with TRBD2. This specimen consisted of peripheral blood, obtained on day 0 of AZD1222 vaccination. Here the CDR3 is given as CASSHRSGGGDTQYF. The DNA sequence follows: TGTGCCAGCAGCCATCGGAGCGGGGGAGGGGATACGCAGTATTTT.